This is a list of T cell receptor beta chains from one sample in a study of blood T cell repertoires in COVID-19. The method was immunoSEQ multiplex PCR; TCRdb's version includes in-frame clones alone and lacks a portion of them. The sample shows about 63,000 clones, around three quarters of them seen only once. The sequenced sample was peripheral blood. Receptor source: a human donor in a cohort sampled during active COVID-19. Both conserved end residues are part of each CDR3. A D gene is named only where the DNA matches it firmly. Expanded clones get a size class; other rows say once, few or many, or leave the size out.

CASSYDSGGGSPLHF,TGTGCCAGCAGTTACGATTCAGGGGGCGGCTCACCCCTCCACTTT,TRBV6-5,few,TRBD1,TRBJ1-6
CASSRRASDRKSNEQFF,TGCGCCAGCAGCCGACGCGCCAGCGACAGGAAAAGCAATGAGCAGTTCTTC,TRBV4-3,.,.,TRBJ2-1
CASSEGGSGHEQFF,TGCGCCAGCAGTGAAGGCGGGAGCGGGCATGAGCAGTTCTTC,TRBV10-1,.,TRBD2,TRBJ2-1
CASRLKFRLAWETQYF,TGTGCCAGCAGGCTAAAGTTTCGCTTAGCATGGGAGACCCAGTACTTC,TRBV27,.,.,TRBJ2-5
CASSLRTTSYEQYF,TGTGCCAGCAGCTTACGGACTACCTCCTACGAGCAGTACTTC,TRBV5-6,.,.,TRBJ2-7
CASSSSRNTQYF,TGTGCCAGCAGCAGCTCTAGAAATACGCAGTATTTT,TRBV13,.,.,TRBJ2-3
CASSEGGGSGGYTF,TGTGCCAGCAGTGAAGGGGGGGGTTCGGGTGGCTACACCTTC,TRBV6-1,.,.,TRBJ1-2
CASSHGTSGRRRNNEQFF,TGTGCCAGCAGTCACGGGACTAGCGGGAGACGGAGGAACAATGAGCAGTTCTTC,TRBV11-3,.,TRBD2,TRBJ2-1
CASSPRVYTEAFF,TGTGCCAGCAGTCCGCGCGTTTACACTGAAGCTTTCTTT,TRBV27,.,.,TRBJ1-1
CASSQGGSGNEQYF,TGCGCCAGCAGCCAAGGAGGTTCCGGTAACGAGCAGTACTTC,TRBV4-3,.,.,TRBJ2-7
CASSSEIPGLAGELRDEQFF,TGTGCCAGCAGCTCCGAGATCCCGGGACTAGCGGGAGAGCTCCGCGATGAGCAGTTCTTC,TRBV7-3,.,TRBD2,TRBJ2-1
CASSIDSNPYNEQFF,TGTGCCAGTAGTATTGACTCCAACCCTTACAATGAGCAGTTCTTC,TRBV19,.,.,TRBJ2-1
CASSGPGQAIYEQYF,TGTGCCAGCAGTGGCCCGGGACAGGCGATCTACGAGCAGTACTTC,TRBV2,.,TRBD1,TRBJ2-7
CASSEGQGAANEQFF,TGTGCCAGCAGTGAGGGACAGGGGGCGGCCAATGAGCAGTTCTTC,TRBV6-4,.,TRBD1,TRBJ2-1